The 6 T cell receptor beta chains below all came from one sample that was sequenced in a study of T cells after yellow fever vaccination. TCRdb fed the 5' RACE reads into MiXCR, producing one record per CDR3 protein. The table lists approximately 510,000 distinct CDR3 sequences, 20% to 25% of them singletons. Specimen: PBMCs, collected roughly 23 days after the first yellow fever vaccination. Receptors were obtained from a man aged 18 to 30 who received the YFV17D yellow fever vaccine.

V and J are TRBV4-2 and TRBJ1-1; D remains unclear. With 0 bases removed from V and 4 bases from J, the gap between germline ends came to 9 bases. The CDR3 runs 14 residues. Germline CDR1 is LGHNA and CDR2 is YNFKEQ. CDR3 bases: TGTGCCAGCAGCCAAGAGGAGGGAGGCACTGAAGCTTTCTTT. It yields the protein CASSQEEGGTEAFF.

This sequence joins TRBV7-2 and TRBJ2-3, with no clear D. The CDR3 contains 14 residues. V dropped 1 base and J dropped 4 bases, with 9 bases sitting between them. Germline values: CDR1 SGHTA, CDR2 FQGNSA. This chain's CDR3 is CASSLGGASDTQYF. In DNA form, the CDR3 reads TGTGCCAGCAGCTTAGGGGGTGCGTCAGATACGCAGTATTTT.

The chain recombines TRBV6-6 with TRBJ1-1; TRBD1 aligns across 8 bases. Germline V CDR1 and CDR2: MNHNY, SVGAGI (reference sequence). The CDR3 totals 13 residues. J gave up 7 bases and V 4 bases, and 5 bases lay outside the gene matches. The CDR3 protein is CASSSLQGGEAFF. The CDR3 nucleotides are TGTGCCAGCAGTTCATTACAGGGGGGTGAAGCTTTCTTT.

This clonotype was observed a handful of times. V is TRBV14 and J is TRBJ2-4; 8 bases align to TRBD1. Trimming at V came to 4 bases and at J to 10 bases, leaving 15 bases not matched to a gene. The CDR3 loop spans 16 amino acids. Germline CDR1 SGHDN, CDR2 FVKESK. CDR3 protein: CASSRRTGKMRGIQYF. The CDR3 coding sequence is TGTGCCAGCAGCCGTCGGACAGGGAAGATGCGAGGAATTCAGTACTTC.

This chain links TRBV6-2 or TRBV6-3 with TRBJ1-5; D remains unclear. Germline V CDR1 and CDR2: MNHEY, SVGEGT. Between the trimmed V and J ends, which lost 3 bases and 7 bases, there was a span of 13 bases. This CDR3 comprises 14 residues. CDR3 in amino acids: CASSYEGPWQPQHF. The CDR3 DNA reads as TGTGCCAGCAGTTATGAGGGTCCATGGCAGCCCCAGCATTTT.

There are a few counts of this clonotype. This sequence may be a read error, since a much larger clone differs from it by one base. The chain recombines TRBV6-2 or TRBV6-3 with TRBJ2-1, with D uncertain. The CDR3 runs 13 residues. The germline V gene has CDR1 MNHEY and CDR2 SVGEGT. The CDR3, as DNA: TGTGCCAGCAGTTACGCGCAAAGGTATGAGCAGCTCTTC. As protein: CASSYAQRYEQLF.